This T cell receptor (beta chain) was identified during a study of identical twins. In regard to this clonotype: What it binds is unknown.

MiXCR was run by TCRdb on the 5' RACE reads, yielding one entry per CDR3 protein. The sample includes around 1.7 million distinct CDR3 sequences, roughly a third of them seen just once. With V trimmed by 4 bases and J by 0 bases, 6 bases remained unmatched. Germline CDR1 and CDR2: DFQATT and SNEGSKA (reference sequence). The CDR3 has 15 residues. The study, taken as a whole, reports: For cord blood, abundant beta clonotypes had fewer insertions, unlike memory repertoires, which showed none. Zero-insertion analyses might be partly confounded by invariant T cells like MAIT and iNKT.

Sequencing was done on a sample of cord blood. The source of this sequence is a newborn girl in good health. This chain joins TRBV20-1 and TRBJ2-1, with 7 bases lining up with TRBD2. CDR3 loop: CSATRRGSSYNEQFF. The CDR3 DNA follows: TGCAGTGCTACCCGGCGGGGGAGCTCCTACAATGAGCAGTTCTTC.